The 15 T cell receptor beta chains given below trace back to one sample, sequenced in a study of blood T cell repertoires in COVID-19. Measured with immunoSEQ multiplex PCR; TCRdb has only the in-frame clones, and not every one. The sample carries over 100,000 clones, 90% recorded once. Sequences were obtained from peripheral blood. All receptors derive from a human donor in a cohort sampled during active COVID-19.

The V gene is TRBV9, the J gene TRBJ2-5; 9 nucleotides align to TRBD1. The CDR3 runs 16 residues. J lost 4 bases, V lost 0 bases, and 7 bases had no gene match. Germline loops: CDR1 SGDLS, CDR2 YYNGEE. CDR3: CASSVGDRVGVETQYF. The CDR3 DNA follows: TGTGCCAGCAGCGTAGGGGACAGGGTTGGGGTAGAGACCCAGTACTTC.

J is TRBJ1-5 and V is TRBV5-5, with D tentatively TRBD1 (5 bases). There are 15 residues in the CDR3. The germline V gene encodes CDR1 SGHKS and CDR2 YYEKEE (reference sequence). Trimming shortened V by 3 bases and J by 4 bases, and 14 bases separated the two germline ends. In nucleotides, the CDR3 is TGTGCCAGCAGCTCAAATGGGGCCCTTAATCAGCCCCAGCATTTT. The encoded protein is CASSSNGALNQPQHF.

The chain carries TRBV5-5 and TRBJ1-5; TRBD1 aligns across 7 bases. Germline lookup yields CDR1 SGHKS and CDR2 YYEKEE (reference sequence). With 2 bases clipped from V and 4 bases from J, the junction kept 6 bases outside the gene matches. CDR3 length: 15 amino acids. CDR3 DNA sequence: TGTGCCAGCAGCTTCTCGGCAGGGGGTAATCAGCCCCAGCATTTT. Its protein is CASSFSAGGNQPQHF.

The chain links TRBV4-2 to TRBJ2-7; 12 nucleotides match TRBD2. Germline V gene data show CDR1 as LGHNA and CDR2 as YNFKEQ. CDR3 length: 17 residues. The V segment lost 0 bases and the J segment 7 bases; nucleotides outside the gene matches: 10. CDR3 sequence (DNA): TGTGCCAGCAGCCAAGACCCTACTAGCGGGAGGCCGGGGGAGCAGTACTTC. It encodes CASSQDPTSGRPGEQYF.

This clone was seen just once. The gene calls are TRBV2 and TRBJ2-5; 8 bases fit TRBD1. The ends lost 4 bases at V and 4 bases at J; junction bases unmatched: 11. Germline V lookup: CDR1 SNHLY, CDR2 FYNNEI. This CDR3 spans 16 amino acids. CDR3 region: CASSAKTGGGSETQYF. The CDR3 DNA reads TGTGCCAGCAGTGCAAAAACAGGGGGTGGGTCAGAGACCCAGTACTTC.

This chain connects TRBV9 to TRBJ1-2, with 8 bases aligning to TRBD1. The CDR3 totals 16 residues. V shed 4 bases and J 5 bases; nucleotides not matched to a gene: 13. From germline, CDR1 is SGDLS and CDR2 YYNGEE. CDR3 sequence (DNA): TGTGCCAGCAGCCACACTGCGGACAGGGCCCAATATGGCTACACCTTC. It specifies CASSHTADRAQYGYTF.

This clone is a singleton in its sample. V is TRBV3-1 (or the pseudogene TRBV3-2) and J is TRBJ2-5, with D hard to call. The CDR3 extends over 12 amino acids. V was shortened by 1 base and J by 5 bases, with 5 bases between the two germline ends. CDR1 and CDR2 (germline): LGHDT, YNNKEL (reference sequence). This chain's CDR3 is CASSQVSETQYF. CDR3 DNA sequence: TGTGCCAGCAGCCAAGTCTCGGAGACCCAGTACTTC.

This sequence joins TRBV5-1 and TRBJ1-3; 8 bases are a match to TRBD1. Germline V gene sequence: CDR1 SGHRS, CDR2 YFSETQ. The CDR3 is 16 amino acids. V shed 3 bases and J 0 bases; nucleotides not matched to a gene: 5. CDR3 DNA: TGCGCCAGCAGCTCGACAACAGGGGGCTCTGGAAACACCATATATTTT. It specifies CASSSTTGGSGNTIYF.

This chain joins TRBV28 and TRBJ2-4; 11 bases are a match to TRBD2. Trimming at V came to 6 bases and at J to 8 bases, leaving 24 bases not matched to a gene. Germline loops: CDR1 MDHEN, CDR2 SYDVKM. There are 20 residues in the CDR3. In DNA form, the CDR3 reads TGTGCCAGCAGGCTGCGTCCCCCGATAGCGGGAGGGCCTGGTAAGCACATTCAGTACTTC. It codes for CASRLRPPIAGGPGKHIQYF. Full variable domain (outside the CDR3, taken from reference TRBV28 and TRBJ2-4): DVKVTQSSRYLVKRTGEKVFLECVQDMDHENMFWYRQDPGLGLRLIYFSYDVKMKEKGDIPEGYSVSREKKERFSLILESASTNQTSMYLCASRLRPPIAGGPGKHIQYFGAGTRLSVL.

The chain employs TRBV7-3 and TRBJ2-7, with 7 bases that match TRBD2. Germline CDR1 is SGHTA and CDR2 is FQGTGA. V dropped 5 bases and J dropped 7; count of bases not matched to a gene: 14. The CDR3 runs 15 residues. CDR3 sequence (DNA): TGTGCCAGCAGCCGGGGGAGGGACCCCATTTCGGAGCAGTACTTC. Its translation: CASSRGRDPISEQYF.

The V call is TRBV3-1 (or the pseudogene TRBV3-2), the J call TRBJ2-5, with 8 bases that match TRBD2. The CDR3 runs to 15 residues. Germline V CDR1 and CDR2: LGHDT, YNNKEL (reference sequence). V was pared by 1 base and J by 8 bases, with 9 bases of the junction left unmatched. CDR3 loop: CASSQGAGGPITQYF. The CDR3 region has the DNA TGTGCCAGCAGCCAAGGGGCGGGGGGCCCCATAACCCAGTACTTC.

CDR3 loop: CASRELREKLFF. CDR3 coding DNA: TGTGCCAGCAGGGAACTACGTGAAAAACTGTTTTTT. The J gene is TRBJ1-4, the V gene TRBV2, with D unclear. V lost 6 bases and J lost 7, with 9 bases in between. Germline-derived CDR1 and CDR2 are SNHLY and FYNNEI. The CDR3 length is 12 residues.

The rearrangement joins TRBV28 to TRBJ2-5; 7 bases map to TRBD1. The CDR3 runs 14 residues. From germline, CDR1 is MDHEN and CDR2 SYDVKM. With V trimmed by 6 bases and J by 3 bases, 7 bases remained unmatched. The CDR3 DNA is TGTGCCAGCAGCCCTACCGACAGGGAAGAGACCCAGTACTTC. It encodes CASSPTDREETQYF.

The chain has TRBV28 and TRBJ1-5, with TRBD1 as a possible D gene (6 bases). The germline V and J ends were trimmed by 9 bases and 3 bases, with 15 bases remaining between them. The CDR3 is 14 amino acids. Germline V CDR1 and CDR2: MDHEN, SYDVKM. CDR3 in amino acids: CASQPTGFNQPQHF. DNA of the CDR3: TGTGCCAGTCAGCCTACAGGGTTCAATCAGCCCCAGCATTTT.

The chain recombines TRBV3-1 (or the pseudogene TRBV3-2) with TRBJ2-7; TRBD2 matches at 8 bases. Germline V lookup: CDR1 LGHDT, CDR2 YNNKEL (reference sequence). Trimming at V came to 1 base and at J to 3 bases, leaving 2 bases not matched to a gene. The CDR3 covers 14 residues. The CDR3 sequence: CASSQVGTSYEQYF. The CDR3 region has the DNA TGTGCCAGCAGCCAAGTTGGGACTAGCTACGAGCAGTACTTC.